This T cell receptor (beta chain) was profiled in a study of T cell repertoires in cytomegalovirus infection (dated by TCRdb to the late 2010s). For the wider study: Recently identified HLA-C-restricted CMV epitopes, whose presentation resists viral immunomodulation, were targeted by peptide stimulations together with well-studied HLA-B-restricted epitopes. Donor HLA type was relevant to the analysis, because carriage of CMV infection together with the matching HLA type was indicated by public TCR beta signatures.

Explained via the paper, the treatment or condition label denotes: in vitro stimulation with specific CMV peptide epitopes to enrich CMV-specific T cells. About this clonotype itself: No antigen is known for it. No per-base quality is available; no much larger clone lies one base away.

What the authors observed across the whole study: In the ex vivo response, HLA-C-restricted CMV-specific TCR beta clonotypes were dominant, and in two of eight donors the single most frequent clonotype came from this HLA-C-restricted group. Cumulative frequency of public TCR beta family members discriminated carriers of CMV infection plus the relevant HLA type in this cohort and an independent approximately 350-donor cohort.

Sequencing was carried out with an Illumina HiSeq 1500. The public reads were reanalyzed by TCRdb: fastp trimming at Q25, MiXCR alignment, in-frame beta chains only. Entries are consolidated by CDR3 protein sequence, retaining the most common genes and DNA. This sample lists some 480,000 distinct CDR3 sequences; more than 30% were detected once. Roughly 15% of the sample belongs to the ten largest clones. From a lookup of the germline V gene, CDR1 and CDR2 are MGHRA and YSYEKL. The CDR3, cysteine through phenylalanine, is 15 amino acids long. Only the CDR3 DNA stays, 45 bases, in frame from base 1. Trimming takes 0 bases off V and 2 bases off J; junction bases not matched to a gene: 4.

The sequenced sample was cultured PBMCs, obtained from culture after CMV antigen stimulation. The TCR sequence derives from a human donor in good health (CMV status not recorded). Some clones in this sample may be carry-over from other donors' samples. In this chain, TRBV4-1 is recombined with TRBJ2-7; 7 central bases correspond to TRBD2. The DNA is TGCGCCAGCAGCCAAGATATAGCGGGCACCTACGAGCAGTACTTC. It codes for CASSQDIAGTYEQYF.